The rows below give T cell receptor beta chains drawn from one sample of a study of blood T cell repertoires in COVID-19. Sequenced by immunoSEQ multiplex PCR; TCRdb stores in-frame clones only, minus some. The table lists some 120,000 clones, about 80% of them singletons. Input material: peripheral blood. Receptors were obtained from a man aged 35-49 years with active or convalescent COVID-19. Both conserved end residues are part of each CDR3. The D gene is left open where the match is weak. Some rows mark clone size as missing; the rest say once, few, many or name a class of expanded clone.

size | D | J | V | CDR3 | DNA
once | . | TRBJ1-5 | TRBV10-2 | CASSVVRDQPQHF | TGCGCCAGCAGTGTAGTCAGGGATCAGCCCCAGCATTTT
. | TRBD1 | TRBJ2-7 | TRBV6-6 | CASSGTAYEQYF | TGTGCCAGCAGCGGGACAGCCTACGAGCAGTACTTC
. | TRBD1 | TRBJ2-4 | TRBV5-1 | CASSLATGMGNIQYF | TGCGCCAGCAGCTTGGCGACAGGGATGGGAAACATTCAGTACTTC
. | TRBD1 | TRBJ1-1 | TRBV29-1 | CSVRGQGGVAFF | TGCAGCGTTCGGGGACAGGGCGGGGTGGCTTTCTTT
. | . | TRBJ2-2 | TRBV4-2 | CASSQAWGGQNTGELFF | TGTGCCAGCAGCCAAGCGTGGGGCGGACAGAACACCGGGGAGCTGTTTTTT
. | TRBD2 | TRBJ2-5 | TRBV19 | CASKRLAGEETQYF | TGTGCCAGTAAGAGACTAGCGGGAGAGGAGACCCAGTACTTC
. | . | TRBJ2-6 | TRBV29-1 | CSARGGGANVLTF | TGCAGCGCCAGGGGCGGTGGGGCCAACGTCCTGACTTTC
. | TRBD1 | TRBJ1-1 | TRBV19 | CASSPRTGTTEAFF | TGTGCCAGTAGTCCTCGGACAGGGACAACTGAAGCTTTCTTT
once | . | TRBJ1-2 | TRBV23-1 | CASSQSWTKPPNYGYTF | TGCGCCAGCAGTCAATCGTGGACTAAACCTCCTAACTATGGCTACACCTTC
few | TRBD1 | TRBJ2-1 | TRBV10-3 | CAINPGQGELNEQFF | TGTGCCATCAACCCGGGACAGGGGGAATTGAATGAGCAGTTCTTC
. | TRBD1 | TRBJ2-7 | TRBV6-5 | CASSPGTVYYEQYF | TGTGCCAGCAGCCCCGGGACAGTATACTACGAGCAGTACTTC
once | . | TRBJ2-2 | TRBV5-1 | CASSLEGQNTGELFF | TGCGCCAGCAGCTTGGAGGGACAGAACACCGGGGAGCTGTTTTTT
. | . | TRBJ1-6 | TRBV6-5 | CASTSGMRSPLHF | TGTGCCAGCACCTCCGGGATGAGGTCACCCCTCCACTTT
few | . | TRBJ2-5 | TRBV7-9 | CASSLPLAGRETQYF | TGTGCCAGCAGCTTACCCCTGGCAGGGAGGGAGACCCAGTACTTC
few | TRBD2 | TRBJ2-3 | TRBV29-1 | CSVGVLAGTDTQYF | TGCAGCGTTGGAGTACTAGCGGGGACAGATACGCAGTATTTT
. | TRBD1 | TRBJ2-3 | TRBV14 | CASSQWPLPGQGSDTQYF | TGTGCCAGCAGCCAGTGGCCCTTGCCGGGACAGGGGTCAGATACGCAGTATTTT
. | . | TRBJ1-2 | TRBV5-4 | CASSLDGAGGYTF | TGTGCCAGCAGCTTGGATGGGGCAGGTGGCTACACCTTC
. | TRBD1 | TRBJ1-5 | TRBV5-6 | CASSSQGNNQPQHF | TGTGCCAGCAGCTCACAGGGGAACAATCAGCCCCAGCATTTT
. | . | TRBJ1-1 | TRBV2 | CASSEEGVGTEAFF | TGTGCCAGCAGTGAAGAGGGAGTGGGGACTGAAGCTTTCTTT
. | TRBD2 | TRBJ2-7 | TRBV5-1 | CASSLGRGAKTYEQYF | TGCGCCAGCAGCTTGGGGCGGGGGGCTAAGACCTACGAGCAGTACTTC
. | . | TRBJ1-2 | TRBV29-1 | CSVSVGGDGYTF | TGCAGCGTCTCGGTCGGGGGGGATGGCTACACCTTC
. | TRBD1 | TRBJ2-7 | TRBV2 | CASRGQGLEGYEQYF | TGTGCCAGCAGGGGACAGGGGTTGGAAGGTTACGAGCAGTACTTC
. | TRBD1 | TRBJ1-1 | TRBV9 | CASSVGAGGTFGAFF | TGTGCCAGCAGCGTAGGGGCAGGGGGTACCTTTGGGGCTTTCTTT
. | . | TRBJ2-2 | TRBV29-1 | CSVETGANTGELFF | TGCAGCGTTGAGACGGGAGCGAACACCGGGGAGCTGTTTTTT
. | . | TRBJ2-7 | TRBV5-5 | CASSFGLAPSSYEQYF | TGTGCCAGCAGCTTTGGGCTAGCGCCTAGCTCCTACGAGCAGTACTTC
. | . | TRBJ2-2 | TRBV3-1/TRBV3-2 | CASSQEGRGTGELFF | TGTGCCAGCAGCCAAGAAGGGCGGGGCACCGGGGAGCTGTTTTTT
. | . | TRBJ1-1 | TRBV6-1 | CASSGRRAAAGTEAFF | TGTGCCAGCAGTGGTCGTCGGGCGGCCGCGGGCACTGAAGCTTTCTTT
. | . | TRBJ1-4 | TRBV4-2 | CASSQGGGEKLFF | TGTGCCAGCAGCCAAGGAGGGGGTGAAAAACTGTTTTTT
. | . | TRBJ2-2 | TRBV4-1 | CASSPIRGTGELFF | TGCGCCAGCAGCCCTATTCGGGGCACCGGGGAGCTGTTTTTT
. | TRBD2 | TRBJ2-3 | TRBV19 | CASSIDGTSVFRDTQYF | TGTGCCAGTAGTATAGATGGGACTAGCGTCTTTCGGGATACGCAGTATTTT
. | . | TRBJ2-1 | TRBV11-2 | CASSQMVGAALNEQFF | TGTGCCAGCAGTCAAATGGTAGGGGCCGCCCTAAATGAGCAGTTCTTC
. | . | TRBJ2-7 | TRBV12-2 | CASRLYTRSSYEQYF | TGTGCAAGTCGCCTATACACAAGGAGCTCCTACGAGCAGTACTTC
. | TRBD1 | TRBJ1-2 | TRBV4-2 | CASSQDGTVNYGYTF | TGTGCCAGCAGCCAAGACGGGACAGTTAACTATGGCTACACCTTC
once | . | TRBJ2-7 | TRBV27 | CASSSSGVGSYEQYF | TGTGCCAGCAGTTCCTCAGGGGTTGGATCGTACGAGCAGTACTTC
. | TRBD2 | TRBJ2-1 | TRBV7-3 | CASSVGLAGYYNEQFF | TGTGCCAGCAGCGTGGGACTAGCGGGCTACTACAATGAGCAGTTCTTC
. | . | TRBJ2-7 | TRBV28 | CASSIGLSPRGNEQYF | TGTGCCAGCAGTATCGGCCTGAGCCCCCGGGGGAACGAGCAGTACTTC
. | TRBD1 | TRBJ2-2 | TRBV27 | CASSLRGRGTGELFF | TGTGCCAGCAGTTTAAGGGGGCGAGGTACCGGGGAGCTGTTTTTT
. | . | TRBJ2-6 | TRBV29-1 | CSVTALAANVLTF | TGCAGCGTCACTGCCTTAGCGGCCAACGTCCTGACTTTC
. | . | TRBJ1-2 | TRBV4-3 | CASSQAGGSSGYTF | TGCGCCAGCAGCCAAGCGGGGGGTTCGTCCGGCTACACCTTC
. | . | TRBJ1-5 | TRBV28 | CASSLPRPKGVINQPQHF | TGTGCCAGCAGTTTACCCAGACCCAAAGGGGTAATCAATCAGCCCCAGCATTTT
once | . | TRBJ2-3 | TRBV7-9 | CASSLQGNTQYF | TGTGCCAGCAGCCTCCAGGGAAATACGCAGTATTTT
few | TRBD1 | TRBJ1-2 | TRBV5-4 | CASNQGQGLDYGYTF | TGTGCCAGCAACCAGGGACAGGGTCTAGACTATGGCTACACCTTC
. | . | TRBJ1-1 | TRBV6-5 | CASSQTGLLNTEAFF | TGTGCCAGCAGCCAAACAGGGCTTTTGAACACTGAAGCTTTCTTT
. | . | TRBJ2-1 | TRBV6-2/TRBV6-3 | CASSYSRVDEQFF | TGTGCCAGCAGTTACTCACGGGTCGATGAGCAGTTCTTC
. | . | TRBJ2-1 | TRBV25-1 | CASRGYGDNEQFF | TGTGCCAGCAGGGGATACGGGGACAATGAGCAGTTCTTC
. | . | TRBJ2-3 | TRBV9 | CASSVEGVWTDTQYF | TGTGCCAGCAGCGTAGAGGGGGTGTGGACAGATACGCAGTATTTT
. | . | TRBJ1-1 | TRBV28 | CASSLWGGIEAFF | TGTGCCAGCAGTTTATGGGGGGGGATTGAAGCTTTCTTT
. | . | TRBJ2-7 | TRBV28 | CASTPGGPSSYEQYF | TGTGCCAGCACTCCCGGCGGGCCATCATCCTACGAGCAGTACTTC
. | . | TRBJ1-6 | TRBV18 | CASSPAGQTISSPLHF | TGTGCCAGCTCGCCGGCAGGACAGACCATAAGTTCACCCCTCCACTTT
. | . | TRBJ2-7 | TRBV5-1 | CASSSLPTSSYEQYF | TGCGCCAGCAGCTCTCTACCGACAAGCTCCTACGAGCAGTACTTC
. | TRBD1 | TRBJ1-2 | TRBV7-2 | CASSSYRDSYGYTF | TGTGCCAGCAGCTCTTACAGGGACAGCTATGGCTACACCTTC
. | . | TRBJ2-3 | TRBV7-6 | CASSLGLFTDTQYF | TGTGCCAGCAGCTTGGGACTTTTCACAGATACGCAGTATTTT
. | . | TRBJ2-5 | TRBV2 | CASSESLAEVGGETQYF | TGTGCCAGCAGTGAAAGCTTAGCGGAGGTGGGAGGAGAGACCCAGTACTTC
. | TRBD1 | TRBJ2-3 | TRBV25-1 | CASRGQATDTQYF | TGTGCCAGCAGGGGACAGGCAACGGATACGCAGTATTTT
. | . | TRBJ1-3 | TRBV9 | CASSVGGGSLSGNTIYF | TGTGCCAGCAGCGTAGGCGGTGGGAGTCTCTCTGGAAACACCATATATTTT
. | TRBD1 | TRBJ1-5 | TRBV5-1 | CASSLYRGQPQHF | TGCGCCAGCAGCTTGTACAGGGGTCAGCCCCAGCATTTT
few | . | TRBJ1-2 | TRBV30 | CAEFGGNGYTF | TGTGCCGAGTTCGGGGGAAATGGCTACACCTTC
. | TRBD2 | TRBJ2-5 | TRBV19 | CASSIELAGGPGYQETQYF | TGTGCCAGTAGTATAGAGCTAGCGGGAGGGCCGGGGTACCAAGAGACCCAGTACTTC